This T cell receptor beta chain was profiled in a study of cytomegalovirus exposure and HLA in healthy donors. The study ran its PCR with 60 Vbeta and 13 Jbeta primers. Clones were sequenced by immunoSEQ multiplex PCR, and TCRdb holds only the in-frame ones, with some missing. Of 99,000 or so clones listed, 60% to 85% were seen once; the top ten hold roughly a sixth. The V end lost 0 bases, the J end lost 7 bases, and 15 bases lay between the germline ends. Germline V lookup: CDR1 MNHEY, CDR2 SVGAGI. The CDR3 contains 15 residues. V usage is TRBV6-5 and J usage is TRBJ1-2; D may be TRBD1 (5 bases). The sequence was collected from a man aged 60 to 69 in good health and CMV-seropositive. The sequenced material came from PBMCs. DNA for the CDR3: TGTGCCAGCAGTTACTCTCCAGGGAACCAGGCTGGCTACACCTTC. It specifies CASSYSPGNQAGYTF.